This TCR beta chain was captured in a study of blood T cell repertoires in COVID-19. Trimming took 0 bases from V and 5 from J, leaving 11 bases between them. From germline, CDR1 is SGHTA and CDR2 FQGNSA. This CDR3 has 14 residues. TCRdb keeps only in-frame clones here, not all; method: immunoSEQ multiplex PCR. The table records more than 250,000 clones, over 75% of them present only once. The sequence was collected from a human donor in a cohort sampled during active COVID-19. Sequenced sample: peripheral blood. The chain uses TRBV7-2 and TRBJ2-7; D is possibly TRBD1 (6 bases). The CDR3 DNA reads as TGTGCCAGCAGCTTAGCGTACAGGGAGAACGAGCAGTACTTC. Its translation is CASSLAYRENEQYF.